Following are 28 T cell receptor beta chains from one sample sequenced in a study of T cells in Graves' hyperthyroidism and ophthalmopathy. Using RNA transcripts as the source, TCR beta CDR3 regions were amplified. Using the HTBI primer set, a first-round RT-PCR was run on the TCR CDR3. One entry per CDR3 protein results from TCRdb running MiXCR on the multiplex PCR reads. The sample lists around 600,000 distinct CDR3 sequences; roughly 15% were seen once. Input material: blood. These receptors were taken from a woman in her forties or fifties with Graves' ophthalmopathy.

Details on this clonotype: A much larger clone lies a single base off, so this may be a read error. The V and J genes are TRBV18 and TRBJ2-5, with 7 bases fitting TRBD1. Germline V gene data show CDR1 as KGHSH and CDR2 as LQKENI. The CDR3 has 18 amino acids. Here the CDR3 reads CASSSLGQPPVLKETRYF. The CDR3 DNA sequence: TGTGCCAGCTCATCCCTGGGACAGCCACCTGTTCTTAAAGAGACCCGGTACTTC.

There are many counts of this clonotype. The chain employs TRBV7-2 and TRBJ2-5; maybe TRBD1 (6 bases). The CDR3 has 14 residues. Germline V CDR1 and CDR2: SGHTA, FQGNSA. Trimming removed 5 bases at V and 1 base at J, with 11 bases between. The CDR3: CASSASGAQETQYF. DNA for the CDR3: TGTGCCAGCAGCGCCTCAGGGGCCCAAGAGACCCAGTACTTC.

The V gene is TRBV5-8, the J gene TRBJ2-7; 7 positions match TRBD1. Germline CDR1 SGHTS, CDR2 YDEGEE. This CDR3 contains 18 residues. V shed 4 bases, J shed 4 bases, and the junction held 20 bases outside the gene matches. Written as DNA, the CDR3 is TGTGCCAGCAGCCTAATGAAACTAACGGCAGGGGGTTTATACGAGCAGTACTTC. As protein: CASSLMKLTAGGLYEQYF.

This clonotype was counted only a few times. This rearrangement joins TRBV28 to TRBJ1-2; 9 bases agree with TRBD1. V trimming: 4 bases; J trimming: 2 bases; junction bases outside the gene matches: 5. There are 15 residues in the CDR3. The germline V gene has CDR1 MDHEN and CDR2 SYDVKM. The CDR3 DNA reads as TGTGCCAGCAGTTCCTCGGGACAGGGAAACTATGGCTACACCTTC. It yields the protein CASSSSGQGNYGYTF.

In its sample, this clonotype was seen once. This chain joins TRBV3-1 and TRBJ1-1, with D possibly TRBD1 on 6 matching bases. In germline, CDR1 is LGHDT, CDR2 YNNKEL (reference sequence). The V and J ends lost 6 bases and 6 bases respectively, with 20 bases between them. CDR3 size: 15 residues. DNA for the CDR3: TGTGCCAGCAGTCTCGGAAGGGGGGGCAGGGCTGAAGCTTTCTTT. It translates to CASSLGRGGRAEAFF.

This clonotype is a singleton in its sample. This may be a read error, as it is one base from a much larger clone. The rearrangement links TRBV2 to TRBJ2-1; D perhaps matches TRBD2 (5 bases). Trimming stripped 5 bases from V and 2 bases from J, with 13 bases between. The CDR3 has 15 residues. CDR1 is SNHLY, CDR2 FYNNEI, per germline. The CDR3 loop is CASSLTKSPYNEQFF. CDR3 bases: TGTGCCAGCAGTTTGACTAAGAGCCCCTACAATGAGCAGTTCTTC.

This clonotype was detected ten times or more. The chain uses TRBV19 and TRBJ2-2; 7 bases match TRBD2. CDR3 size: 15 residues. Per germline, CDR1 LNHDA and CDR2 SQIVND (reference sequence). V gave up 3 bases and J gave up 6 bases; unmatched junction bases: 7. The DNA for the CDR3 is TGTGCCAGTAGTATTTCTGGGGCGGGGGCCGGGGAGCTGTTTTTT. Protein product: CASSISGAGAGELFF.

This sequence joins TRBV24-1 and TRBJ2-7; tentative D call: TRBD1 (5 bases). Deletions cut 5 bases from V and 3 bases from J, with 16 bases between. From germline, CDR1 is KGHDR and CDR2 SFDVKD. This CDR3 is 15 amino acids long. CDR3 sequence (DNA): TGTGCCACCAGTGGGTTCTCTAGGGGTGTCTACGAGCAGTACTTC. It encodes CATSGFSRGVYEQYF.

The rearrangement links TRBV10-3 to TRBJ1-1, with D possibly being TRBD1 (6 bases). The CDR3 covers 15 residues. From germline, CDR1 is ENHRY and CDR2 SYGVKD. The V gene lost 2 bases and the J gene lost 1 base, with 11 bases spanning the gap. CDR3 sequence: CAISEPEDRNTEAFF. In nucleotides, the CDR3 is TGTGCCATCAGTGAGCCGGAGGACAGGAACACTGAAGCTTTCTTT.

This chain connects TRBV19 to TRBJ2-1; 9 nucleotides agree with TRBD2. The CDR3 has 18 amino acids. J gave up 8 bases and V 1 base, and 15 bases lay outside the gene matches. Per the germline V gene, CDR1 is LNHDA and CDR2 is SQIVND (reference sequence). CDR3 sequence: CASSIGRLRASGIHEQFF. Written as DNA, the CDR3 is TGTGCCAGTAGTATAGGAAGGCTAAGGGCTAGCGGGATCCATGAGCAGTTCTTC.

This clonotype has a count of ten or more. The CDR3: CASSLNENYGYTF. DNA for the CDR3: TGCGCCAGCAGCTTGAATGAGAACTATGGCTACACCTTC. The rearrangement uses TRBV5-1 and TRBJ1-2; D gene ambiguous. Germline assignment: CDR1 SGHRS and CDR2 YFSETQ. The germline V and J ends were trimmed by 1 base and 2 bases, with 6 bases remaining between them. This CDR3 has 13 amino acids.

This clonotype was found many times. The rearrangement uses TRBV11-3 and TRBJ1-1; D unresolved. Germline V gene sequence: CDR1 SGHNT, CDR2 YENEEA. This CDR3 contains 14 residues. Trimming took 0 bases from V and 4 from J, leaving 9 bases between them. The CDR3 region is CASSLDHGSTEAFF. The CDR3 DNA follows: TGTGCCAGCAGCTTAGACCATGGCAGCACTGAAGCTTTCTTT.

This clonotype was found many times. The J gene is TRBJ1-2, the V gene TRBV6-1, with unresolved D. The CDR3 loop spans 15 amino acids. V was shortened by 4 bases and J by 2 bases, with 14 bases between the two germline ends. Germline lookup yields CDR1 MNHNS and CDR2 SASEGT. The CDR3 sequence: CASSGISSGNYGYTF. CDR3 in DNA: TGTGCCAGCAGTGGGATCTCCAGTGGGAACTATGGCTACACCTTC.

This clonotype came up many times. This chain joins TRBV12-3 or TRBV12-4 and TRBJ2-7; tentatively, D is TRBD2 (5 bases). The germline V and J ends were trimmed by 6 bases and 3 bases, with 21 bases remaining between them. The CDR3 runs 16 residues. In DNA form, the CDR3 reads TGTGCCAGCAGCAAAACTAGTTTCCCCACCCTCTACGAGCAGTACTTC. As protein: CASSKTSFPTLYEQYF.

This clonotype occurred many times. The chain joins TRBV11-2 to TRBJ2-1; D ambiguous. V lost 5 bases and J 9 bases, leaving 14 bases between the germline ends. CDR3 length: 13 amino acids. Germline values: CDR1 SGHAT, CDR2 FQNNGV. As DNA, the CDR3 is TGTGCCAGCAGCAATACGGAACGACGTGAGCAGTTCTTC. Residues: CASSNTERREQFF.

This clonotype was recorded many times. V usage is TRBV12-3 or TRBV12-4 and J usage is TRBJ2-1, with 7 bases aligning to TRBD2. The CDR3 extends over 17 amino acids. With V trimmed by 5 bases and J by 5 bases, 15 bases remained unmatched. In nucleotides, the CDR3 is TGTGCCAGCAGTCATCCGAGAGGCGGGAGCACCCACAATGAGCAGTTCTTC. Protein product: CASSHPRGGSTHNEQFF.

The V call is TRBV6-1, the J call TRBJ2-7; 7 bases are a match to TRBD2. This CDR3 contains 13 residues. Germline V gene data show CDR1 as MNHNS and CDR2 as SASEGT. The V and J ends lost 6 bases and 4 bases, in that order; junction bases with no gene match: 6. The CDR3 sequence is CASRGTKNYEQYF. The DNA of the CDR3 is TGTGCCAGCAGAGGGACTAAAAATTACGAGCAGTACTTC.

This clonotype has at least ten counts. This chain uses TRBV11-2 with TRBJ1-1; possibly TRBD1 for D (5 bases). The germline CDR1 and CDR2 sequences are SGHAT and FQNNGV. CDR3 size: 13 residues. Trimming pared 3 bases from V and 4 bases from J, leaving 9 bases between. The CDR3 DNA reads as TGTGCCAGCAGCTTTTATGGGGGCACTGAAGCTTTCTTT. Translated, it gives CASSFYGGTEAFF. Drawing the rest from reference TRBV11-2 and TRBJ1-1, the complete variable domain is EAGVAQSPRYKIIEKRQSVAFWCNPISGHATLYWYQQILGQGPKLLIQFQNNGVVDDSQLPKDRFSAERLKGVDSTLKIQPAKLEDSAVYLCASSFYGGTEAFFGQGTRLTVV.

This clonotype was detected a few times. The chain carries TRBV28 and TRBJ2-3, with TRBD1 identical over 8 bases. V shed 5 bases, J shed 6 bases, and the junction held 4 bases outside the gene matches. Germline CDR1 reads MDHEN; CDR2 reads SYDVKM. This CDR3 spans 13 amino acids. The CDR3 loop is CASSSYRGDTQYF. The CDR3 coding sequence is TGTGCCAGCAGTAGCTACAGGGGGGATACGCAGTATTTT.

This chain joins TRBV24-1 and TRBJ2-2, with D perhaps matching TRBD1 (6 bases). The CDR3 contains 16 residues. The ends were cut back, 5 bases at V and 2 bases at J, with 14 bases in the middle. CDR1 is KGHDR, CDR2 SFDVKD, per germline. This CDR3 reads CATSALDRSNTGELFF. The CDR3 bases are TGTGCCACCAGTGCTCTGGACAGATCCAACACCGGGGAGCTGTTTTTT.

This clonotype was recorded at least ten times. The chain combines TRBV7-9 with TRBJ2-1, with 13 bases identical to TRBD2. Germline-derived CDR1 and CDR2 are SEHNR and FQNEAQ (reference sequence). The CDR3 runs 18 residues. Trimming removed 1 base from V and 1 base from J; junction bases left unmatched: 4. DNA for the CDR3: TGTGCCAGCAGCTTAGGGACTAGCGGGAGAGGATCCTACAATGAGCAGTTCTTC. Protein: CASSLGTSGRGSYNEQFF.

In this sample, this clonotype turned up a few times. This may stem from a read error, because a much larger clone lies one nucleotide away. The V call is TRBV7-2, the J call TRBJ2-2; 9 bases map to TRBD1. CDR1 is SGHTA and CDR2 is FQGNSA in the germline V gene. The CDR3 is made up of 18 amino acids. The CDR3 nucleotides read TGTGCCAGCAGCACCGATAGACAGGGGGTGGGCAACACCGGGGAGCTGTCTTTT. Its protein is CASSTDRQGVGNTGELSF.

The chain recombines TRBV6-2 or TRBV6-3 with TRBJ1-1, with a possible D match to TRBD1 (6 bases). Germline V gene lookup returns CDR1 MNHEY and CDR2 SVGEGT. Trimming stripped 6 bases from V and 10 bases from J, with 15 bases between. The CDR3 contains 12 residues. In DNA, the CDR3 is TGTGCCAGCAGCGACGTGGGCAGGGGAGCTTTCTTT. Translation gives CASSDVGRGAFF.

CDR3 in DNA: TGTGCCTGGAGTGGGGCCTCGAGGGACTATGGCTACACCTTC. Encoded protein: CAWSGASRDYGYTF. The chain couples TRBV30 to TRBJ1-2; D is unclear. CDR3 length: 14 amino acids. The germline V gene encodes CDR1 GTSNPN and CDR2 SVGIG (reference sequence). V was cut by 1 base and J by 3 bases, with 12 bases left in between.

The rearrangement links TRBV19 to TRBJ2-3; D is possibly TRBD2 (6 bases). This CDR3 spans 12 amino acids. The V gene's germline CDR1 is LNHDA and CDR2 SQIVND (reference sequence). V lost 6 bases and J lost 6, with 10 bases in between. The CDR3 DNA is TGTGCCAGTAGCGGGAGATCTGATACGCAGTATTTT. As protein: CASSGRSDTQYF.

This clonotype was detected many times. The chain uses TRBV28 and TRBJ2-7; D is perhaps TRBD1 (9 bases). With 5 bases removed from V and 3 bases from J, the gap between germline ends came to 20 bases. Germline V lookup: CDR1 MDHEN, CDR2 SYDVKM. This CDR3 has 16 amino acids. CDR3 bases: TGTGCCAGCAGTGCCGGCGGGGGGACAGGGTTCTACGAGCAGTACTTC. Amino acids: CASSAGGGTGFYEQYF.

This clonotype occurred many times. This chain links TRBV7-8 with TRBJ2-1; 9 bases match TRBD2. After removal of 1 base from V and 7 bases from J, the junction contained 5 bases not matched to a gene. The CDR3 covers 15 residues. CDR1 is SGHVS, CDR2 FQNEAQ, per germline. Written as DNA, the CDR3 is TGTGCCAGCAGCTTAGGACTAGCGGAGTGGAATGAGCAGTTCTTC. Translation gives CASSLGLAEWNEQFF.

V usage is TRBV20-1 and J usage is TRBJ1-5, with D uncertain. The V end was cut by 5 bases, the J end by 0 bases, with 11 bases between. Per germline, CDR1 DFQATT and CDR2 SNEGSKA (reference sequence). This CDR3 contains 14 residues. The DNA for the CDR3 is TGCAGTGCTGAAGAGGGTCTTAGCAATCAGCCCCAGCATTTT. Encoded protein: CSAEEGLSNQPQHF.